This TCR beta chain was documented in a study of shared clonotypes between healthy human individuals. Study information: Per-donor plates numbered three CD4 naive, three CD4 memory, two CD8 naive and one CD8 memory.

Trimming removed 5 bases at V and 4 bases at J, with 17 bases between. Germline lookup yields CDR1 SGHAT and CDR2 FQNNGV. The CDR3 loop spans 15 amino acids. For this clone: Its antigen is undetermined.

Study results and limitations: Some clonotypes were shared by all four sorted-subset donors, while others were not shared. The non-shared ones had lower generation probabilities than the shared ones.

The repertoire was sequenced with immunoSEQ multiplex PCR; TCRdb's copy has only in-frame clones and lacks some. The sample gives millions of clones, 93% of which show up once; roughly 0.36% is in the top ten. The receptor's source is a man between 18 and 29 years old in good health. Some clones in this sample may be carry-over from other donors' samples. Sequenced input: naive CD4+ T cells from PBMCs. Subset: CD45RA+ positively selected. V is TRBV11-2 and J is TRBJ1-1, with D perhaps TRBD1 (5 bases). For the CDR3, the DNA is TGTGCCAGCAGCCCGCTCGGGGGGGTAGCCACTGAAGCTTTCTTT. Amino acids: CASSPLGGVATEAFF.